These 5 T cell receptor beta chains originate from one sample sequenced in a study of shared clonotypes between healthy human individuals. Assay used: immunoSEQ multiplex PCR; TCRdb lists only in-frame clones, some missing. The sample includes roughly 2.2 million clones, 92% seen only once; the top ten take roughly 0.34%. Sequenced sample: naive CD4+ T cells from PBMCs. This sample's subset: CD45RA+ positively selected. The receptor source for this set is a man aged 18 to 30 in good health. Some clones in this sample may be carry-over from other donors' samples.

The CDR3 here is CASSLISGLVIYEQYF. CDR3 DNA: TGTGCCAGCAGTTTGATTAGCGGGCTGGTTATTTACGAGCAGTACTTC. This chain links TRBV6-5 with TRBJ2-7, with TRBD2 matching 7 bases. With V trimmed by 4 bases and J by 4 bases, 13 bases remained unmatched. The CDR3 runs to 16 residues. The V gene's germline CDR1 is MNHEY and CDR2 SVGAGI.

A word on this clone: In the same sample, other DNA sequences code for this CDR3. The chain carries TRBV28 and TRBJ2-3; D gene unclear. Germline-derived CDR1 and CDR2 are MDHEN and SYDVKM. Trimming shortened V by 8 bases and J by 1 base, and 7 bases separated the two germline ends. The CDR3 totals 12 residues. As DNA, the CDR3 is TGTGCCAGCCGCCTAGGCACAGATACGCAGTATTTT. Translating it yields CASRLGTDTQYF. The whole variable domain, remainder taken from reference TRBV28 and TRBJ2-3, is DVKVTQSSRYLVKRTGEKVFLECVQDMDHENMFWYRQDPGLGLRLIYFSYDVKMKEKGDIPEGYSVSREKKERFSLILESASTNQTSMYLCASRLGTDTQYFGPGTRLTVL.

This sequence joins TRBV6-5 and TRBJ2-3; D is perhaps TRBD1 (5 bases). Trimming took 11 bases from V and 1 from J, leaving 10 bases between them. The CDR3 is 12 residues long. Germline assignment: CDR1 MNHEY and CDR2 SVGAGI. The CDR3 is CACGARTDTQYF. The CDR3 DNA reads TGTGCCTGTGGGGCCCGCACAGATACGCAGTATTTT.

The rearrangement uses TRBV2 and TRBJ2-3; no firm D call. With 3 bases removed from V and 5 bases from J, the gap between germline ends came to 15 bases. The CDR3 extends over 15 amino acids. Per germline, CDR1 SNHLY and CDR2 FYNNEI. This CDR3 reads CASSEGQVLGDTQYF. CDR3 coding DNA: TGTGCCAGCAGTGAGGGCCAAGTGTTAGGAGATACGCAGTATTTT.

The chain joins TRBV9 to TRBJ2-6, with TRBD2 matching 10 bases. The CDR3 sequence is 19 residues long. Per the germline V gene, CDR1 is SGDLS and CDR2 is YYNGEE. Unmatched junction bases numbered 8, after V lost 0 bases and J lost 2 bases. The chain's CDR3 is CASSVGSASGSPGANVLTF. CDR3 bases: TGTGCCAGCAGCGTAGGTTCGGCTAGCGGGAGCCCTGGGGCCAACGTCCTGACTTTC.